What follows describes a single T cell receptor (beta chain). The sample holds many counts of this clonotype. Which antigen it targets is not known. The input lacks base qualities; no much larger clone sits a single base away. This specimen comes from a study of blood T cells in healthy people across ages (dated by TCRdb to the mid-2010s). As for the study more broadly: In model experiments, template switching captured roughly one uniquely barcoded TCR beta cDNA molecule for every two T cells. Using deep sequencing normalized with unique cDNA molecular identifiers, the study measured how TCR beta repertoire diversity changes with age. Four age groups were formed from the donors: young (average approximately 15 years), middle-aged (around 40), aged (about 62) and long-lived (82). To avoid experimental bias, donors of different ages were spread randomly across the sequencing lanes. Two additional independent replicas of 1 million unique cDNA reads from the same blood draw were analyzed for two donors (one aged 18 to 29 and one aged 80 or older). General findings and caveats noted by the study authors: Conclusive comparison of naive and antigen-experienced compartments was prevented by the profiling of bulk unsorted PBMCs. Compared with the aged group, the long-lived group had more naive CD4+ T cells, fewer expanded clones and increased TCR diversity, suggesting age selection. Donor CMV infection status was unknown, potentially confounding age-related changes in expanded clonotypes. Estimates of total diversity based on one million sequenced T cells were considered lower bounds and underestimates. There was a strong correlation between observed TCR beta diversity and the percentage of naive T cells measured by flow cytometry. As age increased, observed TCR beta diversity per million T cells dropped in a roughly linear way, and a significant reduction was already evident by age about 40.

Systemically healthy Caucasian individuals from Russia, 39 in total and aged roughly 6 to 100 years, were included as donors. Each donor gave ten milliliters of peripheral blood, collected into EDTA-treated Vacutainer tubes. Ficoll-Paque density-gradient centrifugation was used to isolate PBMCs, with at least 7 million per sample. Total RNA was extracted from PBMCs with Trizol reagent, with at least 6 micrograms obtained per sample. The percentages of naive CD45RAhigh/CD27high T cells were determined by flow cytometry on a PBMC aliquot from every donor. Library prep was done by 5' RACE. Reads for this sample came from an Illumina HiSeq 2500. A second PCR of roughly 7 to 11 cycles was run with a J-beta primer mix and a sample-barcoded 5' primer. A unique molecular identifier was introduced onto each TCR beta cDNA molecule by a template-switch 5' adaptor carrying 12 random nucleotides. Each sample yielded at least 2.5 million CDR3-containing paired-end reads. All of the RNA was converted into first-strand cDNA using the Mint cDNA synthesis kit, with a TRBC-specific oligonucleotide serving as the primer. Following uracil-DNA glycosylase treatment, a first 18-cycle PCR with universal primers M1SS and BC2_uni_R was performed on all cDNA. On the study's bioinformatics: Normalization of each sample was performed by random selection of 1 million high-quality reads, each carrying a distinct molecular identifier. Instead of being binned into consensus sequences, reads that shared molecular identifiers were thrown out. MiTCR, set to a Q25 quality threshold and the strictest error-elimination algorithm, was used for CDR3 identification, clonotype clustering and error correction. Lower-bound total TCR beta diversity was estimated with a nonparametric unseen species model using Euler transformation. TCRdb reanalyzed the raw reads on its own, using fastp at Q25 for trimming and MiXCR for clone calling, and kept in-frame beta chains. One record per CDR3 amino acid sequence lists the most common genes and DNA. These V and J calls rely on TCRdb rather than the paper's analysis. Across this sample there are approximately 600,000 distinct CDR3 sequences, with around three fifths seen only once. The ten biggest clones cover approximately 37% of the sample.

Including cysteine and phenylalanine, the CDR3 has 14 amino acids. The only DNA kept is the CDR3, 42 bases in frame from the first base. CDR1 DFQATT and CDR2 SNEGSKA were looked up in the germline V gene (reference sequence). Trimming at the junction amounts to 0 bases on V and 8 bases on J, and the germline ends lie 14 bases apart. The chain uses TRBV20-1 and TRBJ2-1; a tentative D match to TRBD1 spans 5 bases. The sequence was collected from a man aged 55 to 70 in good health. The sample comprised blood. For the CDR3, the sequence is CSARDGAYWDEQFF. The DNA sequence is as follows: TGCAGTGCTAGAGATGGGGCCTACTGGGATGAGCAGTTCTTC.